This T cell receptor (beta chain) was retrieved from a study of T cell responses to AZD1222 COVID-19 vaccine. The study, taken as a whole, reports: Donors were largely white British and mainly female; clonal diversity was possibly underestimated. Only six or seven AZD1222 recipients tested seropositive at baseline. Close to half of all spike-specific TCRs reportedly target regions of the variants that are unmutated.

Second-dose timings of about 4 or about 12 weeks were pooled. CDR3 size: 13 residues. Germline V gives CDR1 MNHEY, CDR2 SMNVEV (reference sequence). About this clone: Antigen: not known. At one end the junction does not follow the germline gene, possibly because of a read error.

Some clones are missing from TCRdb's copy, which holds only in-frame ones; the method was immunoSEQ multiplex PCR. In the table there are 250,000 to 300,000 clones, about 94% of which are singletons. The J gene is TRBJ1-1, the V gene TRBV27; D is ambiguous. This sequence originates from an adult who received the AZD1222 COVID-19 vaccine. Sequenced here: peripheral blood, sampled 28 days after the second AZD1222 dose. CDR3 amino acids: CASSFGGRAEAFF. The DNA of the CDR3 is TGTGCCAGTAGTTTTGGAGGCCGGGCTGAAGCTTTCTTT.